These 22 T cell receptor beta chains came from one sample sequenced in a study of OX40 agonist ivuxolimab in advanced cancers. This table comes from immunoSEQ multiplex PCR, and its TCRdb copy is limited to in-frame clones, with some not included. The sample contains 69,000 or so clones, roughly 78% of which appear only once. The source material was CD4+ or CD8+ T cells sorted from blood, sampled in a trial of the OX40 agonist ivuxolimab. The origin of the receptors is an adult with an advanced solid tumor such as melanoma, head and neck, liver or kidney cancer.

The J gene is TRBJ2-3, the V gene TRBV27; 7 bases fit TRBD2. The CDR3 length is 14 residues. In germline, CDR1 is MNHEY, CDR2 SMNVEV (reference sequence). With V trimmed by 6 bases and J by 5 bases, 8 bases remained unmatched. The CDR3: CASSLGRVQDTQYF. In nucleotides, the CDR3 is TGTGCCAGCAGCCTGGGGAGGGTTCAAGATACGCAGTATTTT.

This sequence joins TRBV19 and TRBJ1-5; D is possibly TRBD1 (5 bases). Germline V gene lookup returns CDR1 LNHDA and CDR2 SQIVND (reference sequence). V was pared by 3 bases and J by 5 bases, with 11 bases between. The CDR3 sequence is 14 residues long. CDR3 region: CASSIPQGYQPQHF. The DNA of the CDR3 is TGTGCCAGTAGTATTCCCCAGGGATATCAGCCCCAGCATTTT.

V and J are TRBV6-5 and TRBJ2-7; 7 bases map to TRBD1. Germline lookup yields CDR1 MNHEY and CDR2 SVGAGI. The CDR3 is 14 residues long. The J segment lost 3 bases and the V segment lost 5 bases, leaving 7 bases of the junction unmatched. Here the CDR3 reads CASSIRDSGYEQYF. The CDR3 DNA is TGTGCCAGCAGTATTAGGGACAGCGGCTACGAGCAGTACTTC.

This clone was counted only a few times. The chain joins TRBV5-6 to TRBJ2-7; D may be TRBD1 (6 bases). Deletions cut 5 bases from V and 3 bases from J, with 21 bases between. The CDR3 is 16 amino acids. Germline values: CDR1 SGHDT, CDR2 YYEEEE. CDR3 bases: TGTGCCAGCAGTTCCTCTTCCGGGACACGTCGCTACGAGCAGTACTTC. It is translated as CASSSSSGTRRYEQYF.

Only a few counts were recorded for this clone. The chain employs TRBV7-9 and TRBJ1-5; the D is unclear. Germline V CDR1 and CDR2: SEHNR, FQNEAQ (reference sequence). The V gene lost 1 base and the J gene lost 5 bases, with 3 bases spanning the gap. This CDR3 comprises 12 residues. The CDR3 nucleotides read TGTGCCAGCAGCTTAGGCCATCAGCCCCAGCATTTT. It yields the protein CASSLGHQPQHF.

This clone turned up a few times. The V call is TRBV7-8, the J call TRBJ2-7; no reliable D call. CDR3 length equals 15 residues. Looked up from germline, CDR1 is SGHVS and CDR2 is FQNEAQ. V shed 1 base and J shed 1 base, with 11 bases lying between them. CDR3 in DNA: TGTGCCAGCAGCTTAGTCGCTGGGCCGTCCTACGAGCAGTACTTC. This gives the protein CASSLVAGPSYEQYF.

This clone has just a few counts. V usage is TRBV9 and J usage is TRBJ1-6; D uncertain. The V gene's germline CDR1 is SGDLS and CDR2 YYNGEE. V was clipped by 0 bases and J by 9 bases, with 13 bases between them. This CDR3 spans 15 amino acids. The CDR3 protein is CASSVGSPERSPLHF. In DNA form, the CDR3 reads TGTGCCAGCAGCGTAGGGTCTCCCGAACGTTCACCCCTCCACTTT.

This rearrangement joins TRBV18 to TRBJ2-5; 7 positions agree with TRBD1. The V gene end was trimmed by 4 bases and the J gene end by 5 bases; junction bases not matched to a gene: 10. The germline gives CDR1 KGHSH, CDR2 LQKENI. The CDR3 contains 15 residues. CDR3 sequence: CASSQLTGVGETQYF. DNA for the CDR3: TGTGCCAGCTCACAGCTCACAGGGGTTGGGGAGACCCAGTACTTC.

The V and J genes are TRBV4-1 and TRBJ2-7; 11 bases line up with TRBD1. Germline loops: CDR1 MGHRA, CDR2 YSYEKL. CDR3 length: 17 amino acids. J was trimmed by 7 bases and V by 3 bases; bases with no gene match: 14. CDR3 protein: CASSQSTGTGGIWEQYF. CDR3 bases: TGCGCCAGCAGCCAGTCAACCGGGACAGGGGGTATATGGGAGCAGTACTTC.

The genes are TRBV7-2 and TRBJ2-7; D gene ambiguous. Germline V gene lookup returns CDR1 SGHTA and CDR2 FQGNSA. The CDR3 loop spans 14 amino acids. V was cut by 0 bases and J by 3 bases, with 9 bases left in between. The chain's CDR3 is CASSLAPGVYEQYF. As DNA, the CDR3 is TGTGCCAGCAGCTTAGCCCCGGGCGTCTACGAGCAGTACTTC.

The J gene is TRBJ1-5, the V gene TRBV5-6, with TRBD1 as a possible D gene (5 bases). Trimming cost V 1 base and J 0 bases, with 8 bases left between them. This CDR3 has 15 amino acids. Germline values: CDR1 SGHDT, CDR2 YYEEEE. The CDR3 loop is CASSLQGGSNQPQHF. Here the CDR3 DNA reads TGTGCCAGCAGCTTGCAGGGAGGTAGCAATCAGCCCCAGCATTTT.

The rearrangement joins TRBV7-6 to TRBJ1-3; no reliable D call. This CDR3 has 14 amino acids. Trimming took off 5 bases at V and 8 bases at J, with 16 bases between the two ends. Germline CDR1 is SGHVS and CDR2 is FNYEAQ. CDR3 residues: CASSQVGGTDTIYF. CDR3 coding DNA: TGTGCCAGCAGCCAAGTCGGCGGTACAGACACCATATATTTT.

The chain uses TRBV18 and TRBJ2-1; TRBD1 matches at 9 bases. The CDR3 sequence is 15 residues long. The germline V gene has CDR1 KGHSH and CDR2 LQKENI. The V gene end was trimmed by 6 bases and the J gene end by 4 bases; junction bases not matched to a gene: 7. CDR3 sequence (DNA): TGTGCCAGCTCGTCCCGGGACAGGGTGTACAATGAGCAGTTCTTC. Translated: CASSSRDRVYNEQFF.

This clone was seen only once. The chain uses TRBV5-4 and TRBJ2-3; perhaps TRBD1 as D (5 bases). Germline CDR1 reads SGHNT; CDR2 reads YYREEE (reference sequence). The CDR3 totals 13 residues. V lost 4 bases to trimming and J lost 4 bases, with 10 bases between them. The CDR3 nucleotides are TGTGCCAGCAGCACCCCGACAGCAGATACGCAGTATTTT. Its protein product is CASSTPTADTQYF.

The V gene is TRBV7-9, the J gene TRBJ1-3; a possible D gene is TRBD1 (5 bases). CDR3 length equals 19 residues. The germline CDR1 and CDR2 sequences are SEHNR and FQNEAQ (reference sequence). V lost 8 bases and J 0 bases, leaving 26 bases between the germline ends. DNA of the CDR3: TGTGCCAGCCGGTATAGAGGGGTCACGAGTCCGAGCTCTGGAAACACCATATATTTT. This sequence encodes CASRYRGVTSPSSGNTIYF.

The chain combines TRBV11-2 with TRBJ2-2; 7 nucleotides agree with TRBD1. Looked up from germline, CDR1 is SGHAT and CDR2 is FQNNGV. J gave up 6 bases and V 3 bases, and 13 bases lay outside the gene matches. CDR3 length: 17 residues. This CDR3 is CASSFTSTGTASGELFF. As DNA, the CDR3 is TGTGCCAGCAGCTTCACATCTACCGGGACAGCCTCCGGGGAGCTGTTTTTT.

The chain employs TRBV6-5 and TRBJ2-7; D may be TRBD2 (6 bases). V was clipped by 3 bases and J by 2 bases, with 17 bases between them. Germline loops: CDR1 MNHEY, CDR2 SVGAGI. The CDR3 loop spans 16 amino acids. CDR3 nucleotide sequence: TGTGCCAGCAGTTATGGAGGCGGGGTATCCCCCTACGAGCAGTACTTC. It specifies CASSYGGGVSPYEQYF.

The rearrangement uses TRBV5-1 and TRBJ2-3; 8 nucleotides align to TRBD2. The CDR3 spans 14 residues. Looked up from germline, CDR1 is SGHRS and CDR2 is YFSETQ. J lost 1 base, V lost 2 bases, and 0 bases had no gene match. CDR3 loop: CASSLAGGTDTQYF. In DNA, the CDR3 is TGCGCCAGCAGCTTAGCGGGAGGCACAGATACGCAGTATTTT.

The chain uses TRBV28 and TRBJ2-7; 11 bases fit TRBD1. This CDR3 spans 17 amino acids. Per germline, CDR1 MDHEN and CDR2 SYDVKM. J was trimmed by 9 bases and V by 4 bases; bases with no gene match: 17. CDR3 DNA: TGTGCCAGCAGTTCATATGGGGACGGACAGGGGGCTAAAGGGCAGTACTTC. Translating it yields CASSSYGDGQGAKGQYF.

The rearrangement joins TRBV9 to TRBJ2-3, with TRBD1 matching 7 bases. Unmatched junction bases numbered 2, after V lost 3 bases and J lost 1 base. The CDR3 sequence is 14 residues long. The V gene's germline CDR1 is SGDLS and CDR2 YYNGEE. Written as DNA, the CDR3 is TGTGCCAGCAGCGGAGGGGGCGGCACAGATACGCAGTATTTT. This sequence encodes CASSGGGGTDTQYF.

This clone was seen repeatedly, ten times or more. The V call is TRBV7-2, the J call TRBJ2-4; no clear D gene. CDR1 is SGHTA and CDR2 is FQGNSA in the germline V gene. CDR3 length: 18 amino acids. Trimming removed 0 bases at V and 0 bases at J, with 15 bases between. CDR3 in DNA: TGTGCCAGCAGCTTAGCCGAAACTGCTTTCCTAGCCAAAAACATTCAGTACTTC. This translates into CASSLAETAFLAKNIQYF.

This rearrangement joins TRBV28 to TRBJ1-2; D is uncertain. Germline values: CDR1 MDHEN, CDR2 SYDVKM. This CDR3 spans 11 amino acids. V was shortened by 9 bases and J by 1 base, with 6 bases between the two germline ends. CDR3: CASSINYGYTF. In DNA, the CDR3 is TGTGCCAGTAGTATTAACTATGGCTACACCTTC.